This TCR beta chain was sequenced during a study of response to subunit inactivated influenza vaccine. Study-wide findings and caveats: Authors proposed each seasonal influenza vaccination draws in few new T cells.

CDR1 and CDR2 (germline): LGHDT, YNNKEL (reference sequence). The CDR3 extends over 12 amino acids. V was clipped by 1 base and J by 4 bases, with 3 bases between them. This clonotype was detected a few times. Antigen specificity is unknown. Via MiXCR, TCRdb re-called the RT-PCR reads, giving one row per CDR3 protein. Of some 520,000 distinct CDR3 sequences listed, 15% to 20% were seen once; the top ten hold roughly 3.1%. The V gene is TRBV3-1, the J gene TRBJ2-3; the D is unclear. This TCR was recovered from a man between 50 and 75 years old who received an inactivated influenza vaccine. The sequenced sample was CD4+ T cells sorted from PBMCs, obtained roughly 24 months after vaccination. CDR3 bases: TGTGCCAGCAGCCAAGTTTCAGATACGCAGTATTTT. Translation gives CASSQVSDTQYF.